A selection of T cell receptor beta chains follows, all from one sample in a study of blood T cell repertoires in COVID-19. Only in-frame clones appear in the TCRdb table, and some are missing; sequencing was by immunoSEQ multiplex PCR. The table records about 200,000 clones, roughly 87% of them present only once. The sample consisted of PBMCs or T cells enriched from blood (not recorded which). These receptors all stem from a woman younger than 45 who had recovered from COVID-19. Both conserved end residues are part of each CDR3. The order of the fields is V gene, clone size, D gene, J gene, CDR3 protein, CDR3 DNA. D genes are given only for firm matches. Only part of the rows carry a size: once, few, many, or a class if the clone is expanded.

>TRBV5-6|NA|TRBD2|TRBJ2-5
CASSKWIEIGTSGETQYF
TGTGCCAGCAGCAAATGGATCGAGATCGGGACTAGCGGAGAGACCCAGTACTTC
>TRBV6-2/TRBV6-3|many|TRBD1|TRBJ1-2
CASSPDRAGYTF
TGTGCCAGCAGCCCGGACAGGGCTGGCTACACCTTC
>TRBV3-1/TRBV3-2|NA|NA|TRBJ2-5
CASSRITGLLGTQYF
TGTGCCAGCAGTCGCATCACCGGACTCCTGGGGACCCAGTACTTC
>TRBV19|NA|NA|TRBJ1-5
CASSIPGPGVSNQPQHF
TGTGCCAGTAGTATACCCGGACCAGGGGTAAGCAATCAGCCCCAGCATTTT
>TRBV7-8|NA|TRBD1|TRBJ1-2
CASSSDRAYGYTF
TGTGCCAGCAGTTCGGACAGGGCCTATGGCTACACCTTC
>TRBV7-3|NA|NA|TRBJ2-2
CASSVEVVGELFF
TGTGCCAGCAGCGTAGAGGTGGTCGGGGAGCTGTTTTTT
>TRBV5-6|NA|NA|TRBJ2-1
CASSLVSDEQFF
TGTGCCAGCAGCTTGGTGTCCGATGAGCAGTTCTTC
>TRBV12-1|once|NA|TRBJ2-1
CASSSIPGLAVYNEQFF
TGTGCCAGCAGCTCCATTCCGGGACTAGCGGTCTACAATGAGCAGTTCTTC
>TRBV7-2|NA|NA|TRBJ1-5
CASSPDMSAVHQPQHF
TGTGCCAGCAGCCCGGACATGTCAGCCGTACATCAGCCCCAGCATTTT
>TRBV11-3|NA|TRBD1|TRBJ1-6
CASALHRGNSPLHF
TGTGCCAGCGCCCTCCACAGGGGTAATTCACCCCTCCACTTT
>TRBV19|NA|NA|TRBJ1-5
CASKPGQLNQPQHF
TGTGCCAGTAAACCCGGACAGCTGAATCAGCCCCAGCATTTT
>TRBV7-2|NA|NA|TRBJ2-2
CASSLFRGNTGELFF
TGTGCCAGCAGCTTATTCAGGGGTAACACCGGGGAGCTGTTTTTT
>TRBV2|once|NA|TRBJ2-1
CASTSSGYNEQFF
TGTGCCAGCACCTCATCGGGCTACAATGAGCAGTTCTTC
>TRBV5-4|NA|TRBD2|TRBJ2-5
CASSSRGLAEQETQYF
TGTGCCAGCAGCTCCCGCGGACTAGCGGAGCAAGAGACCCAGTACTTC
>TRBV28|NA|NA|TRBJ2-3
CASIAGSTDTQYF
TGTGCCAGCATTGCAGGGTCCACAGATACGCAGTATTTT
>TRBV6-5|once|TRBD1|TRBJ1-5
CASSYIGTVSNQPQHF
TGTGCCAGCAGTTATATAGGGACAGTTAGCAATCAGCCCCAGCATTTT
>TRBV20-1|NA|NA|TRBJ1-2
CSASSSEGTYGYTF
TGCAGTGCTAGTTCTTCGGAGGGCACCTATGGCTACACCTTC
>TRBV14|NA|NA|TRBJ1-1
CASSHGVTTEAFF
TGTGCCAGCAGCCACGGAGTCACCACTGAAGCTTTCTTT
>TRBV18|NA|TRBD2|TRBJ2-1
CASSLELAGPYNEQFF
TGTGCCAGCTCACTAGAACTAGCGGGCCCCTACAATGAGCAGTTCTTC
>TRBV6-9|once|TRBD2|TRBJ2-5
CASSYLLAGGLETQYF
TGTGCCAGCAGTTACCTACTAGCGGGGGGCCTAGAGACCCAGTACTTC
>TRBV11-3|NA|NA|TRBJ1-1
CASSPRVGTEAFF
TGTGCCAGCAGCCCCCGGGTTGGCACTGAAGCTTTCTTT
>TRBV3-1/TRBV3-2|NA|TRBD2|TRBJ2-1
CASSRGTSGVNEQFF
TGTGCCAGCAGCCGCGGGACTAGCGGGGTGAATGAGCAGTTCTTC
>TRBV18|NA|TRBD1|TRBJ1-2
CASSPQGGDANYGYTF
TGTGCCAGCTCACCTCAGGGGGGAGATGCTAACTATGGCTACACCTTC
>TRBV6-5|once|TRBD1|TRBJ1-3
CASSQQGLSGNTIYF
TGTGCCAGCAGTCAACAGGGGCTCTCTGGAAACACCATATATTTT
>TRBV11-3|NA|TRBD2|TRBJ2-1
CASSPGTSGNNEQFF
TGTGCCAGCAGCCCTGGGACTAGCGGAAACAATGAGCAGTTCTTC
>TRBV19|NA|NA|TRBJ2-1
CASRSRGNEQFF
TGTGCCAGTAGGTCCCGGGGGAATGAGCAGTTCTTC
>TRBV6-5|NA|TRBD2|TRBJ2-3
CASTLTSGTTDTQYF
TGTGCCAGCACCCTCACTAGCGGGACGACAGATACGCAGTATTTT
>TRBV19|NA|NA|TRBJ1-1
CASSSPGGLAEAFF
TGTGCCAGTAGTTCCCCCGGGGGATTGGCTGAAGCTTTCTTT
>TRBV11-2|NA|TRBD1|TRBJ1-4
CASSPRKGAEVGNEKLFF
TGTGCCAGCAGCCCTCGTAAGGGGGCAGAAGTTGGTAATGAAAAACTGTTTTTT
>TRBV18|NA|TRBD2|TRBJ2-1
CASSPGLAYEQFF
TGTGCCAGCTCACCCGGACTAGCATATGAGCAGTTCTTC
>TRBV6-6|NA|TRBD2|TRBJ2-5
CASSPGTSGRGQETQYF
TGTGCCAGCAGTCCCGGGACTAGCGGGAGGGGGCAAGAGACCCAGTACTTC
>TRBV11-2|NA|TRBD1|TRBJ1-6
CASSLDKQGSPLHF
TGTGCCAGCAGCTTAGATAAACAGGGGTCACCCCTCCACTTT
>TRBV11-2|NA|NA|TRBJ1-4
CASSLRELNEKLFF
TGTGCCAGCAGCTTACGGGAGCTTAATGAAAAACTGTTTTTT
>TRBV19|NA|NA|TRBJ2-3
CASRRGSTDTQYF
TGTGCCAGTAGAAGGGGTAGCACAGATACGCAGTATTTT
>TRBV25-1|NA|NA|TRBJ1-5
CASSDRLGGNQPQHF
TGTGCCAGCAGTGACCGACTGGGAGGCAATCAGCCCCAGCATTTT
>TRBV10-3|NA|NA|TRBJ2-7
CAITSPTSGEQYF
TGTGCCATCACCTCCCCGACTAGTGGGGAGCAGTACTTC
>TRBV7-6|NA|NA|TRBJ2-5
CASSLGIGGGTREQETQYF
TGTGCCAGCAGCTTAGGGATTGGAGGCGGTACGAGGGAACAAGAGACCCAGTACTTC